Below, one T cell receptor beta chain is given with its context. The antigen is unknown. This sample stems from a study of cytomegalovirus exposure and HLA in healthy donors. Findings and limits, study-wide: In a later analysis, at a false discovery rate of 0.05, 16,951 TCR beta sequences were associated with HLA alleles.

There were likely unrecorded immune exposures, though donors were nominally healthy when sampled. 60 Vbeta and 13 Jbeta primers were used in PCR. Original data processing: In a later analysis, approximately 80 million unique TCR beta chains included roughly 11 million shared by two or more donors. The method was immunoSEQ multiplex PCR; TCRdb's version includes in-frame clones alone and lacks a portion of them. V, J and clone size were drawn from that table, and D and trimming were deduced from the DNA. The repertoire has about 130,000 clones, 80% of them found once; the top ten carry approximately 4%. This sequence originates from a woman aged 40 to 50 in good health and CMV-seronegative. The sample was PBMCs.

This chain's CDR3 is CASSIGTGARDTQYF. The CDR3 DNA is TGTGCCAGTAGTATTGGGACAGGGGCGCGAGATACGCAGTATTTT. This sequence joins TRBV19 and TRBJ2-3, with 10 bases aligning to TRBD1. Germline assignment: CDR1 LNHDA and CDR2 SQIVND (reference sequence). This CDR3 is built from 15 residues. The V and J ends lost 3 bases and 5 bases, in that order; junction bases with no gene match: 5.